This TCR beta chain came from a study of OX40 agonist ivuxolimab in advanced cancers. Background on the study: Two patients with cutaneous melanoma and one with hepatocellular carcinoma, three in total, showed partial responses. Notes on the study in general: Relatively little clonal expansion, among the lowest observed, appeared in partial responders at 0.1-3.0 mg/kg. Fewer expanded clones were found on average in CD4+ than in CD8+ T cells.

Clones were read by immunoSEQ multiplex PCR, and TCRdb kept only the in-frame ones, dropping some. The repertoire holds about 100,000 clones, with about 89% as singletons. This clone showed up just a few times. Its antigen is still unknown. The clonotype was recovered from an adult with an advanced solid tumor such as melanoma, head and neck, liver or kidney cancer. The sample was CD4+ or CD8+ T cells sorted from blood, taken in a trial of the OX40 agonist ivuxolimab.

The CDR3 nucleotides read TGTGCCAGTAGTAGGGCTAGCGGCTACGAGCAGTACTTC. Protein sequence: CASSRASGYEQYF. The rearrangement links TRBV19 to TRBJ2-7, with TRBD2 identical over 7 bases. Germline CDR1 LNHDA, CDR2 SQIVND (reference sequence). V shed 4 bases and J 3 bases; nucleotides not matched to a gene: 3. The length of the CDR3 is 13 residues.